This T cell receptor beta chain comes out of a study of glioma-infiltrating T cells. Study-wide results and caveats: Very few CDR3 sequences were shared between tissue and blood. Above-expected tissue-blood divergence occurred in all gliomas, most in low-grade ones.

Amplification of TCR alpha and beta CDR3 regions from RNA used iRepertoire nested multiplex PCR. One-step reverse transcription and amplification started from around 100-400 ng of tissue mRNA or PBMC total RNA. Using its own MiXCR run on the multiplex PCR reads, TCRdb lists one record per CDR3 protein. The table shows some 180,000 distinct CDR3 sequences, with over 25% occurring only once. This clonotype was counted between two and nine times. Its specificity is unknown. The receptor was derived from a human donor with low-grade glioma or glioblastoma, undergoing nonglioma brain surgery, or in good health (not recorded which). Sequencing was done on a sample of glioma tissue, nonneoplastic brain tissue, or PBMCs (not recorded which).

The CDR3: CAISGGVTDTQYF. CDR3 coding DNA: TGTGCCATCAGCGGGGGGGTCACAGATACGCAGTATTTT. The chain couples TRBV10-3 to TRBJ2-3, with 8 bases aligning to TRBD2. This CDR3 contains 13 residues. CDR1 is ENHRY, CDR2 SYGVKD, per germline. With 6 bases clipped from V and 2 bases from J, the junction kept 1 base outside the gene matches.